The clone carrying this T cell receptor (beta chain) was seen only once. Trimming took off 3 bases at V and 4 bases at J, with 22 bases between the two ends. The V gene's germline CDR1 is LGHNA and CDR2 YNFKEQ. This CDR3 is 18 amino acids long. The source of the sample is a study of blood T cell repertoires in COVID-19. On the study more broadly: Acute and convalescent COVID-19 samples came from the United States, Italy and Spain. The cDNA or gDNA used as material had been derived from T cells, B-cell-depleted T cells, or PBMCs.

Original handling: Counts of nucleated cells, estimated from reference gene primer amplification, were obtained. Assay used: immunoSEQ multiplex PCR; TCRdb lists only in-frame clones, some missing. V and J calls and clone size follow that table, whereas D and trimming were derived from the DNA. Of roughly 56,000 clones listed, over 75% were seen once; the top ten hold roughly a tenth. The V gene is TRBV4-2, the J gene TRBJ2-1, with D possibly TRBD2 on 6 matching bases. The source material was peripheral blood. The clonotype comes from a human donor in a cohort sampled during active COVID-19. The CDR3 reads CASSHPPRERLGYNEQFF. In DNA form, the CDR3 reads TGTGCCAGCAGCCACCCTCCCCGGGAGAGGCTGGGGTACAATGAGCAGTTCTTC.